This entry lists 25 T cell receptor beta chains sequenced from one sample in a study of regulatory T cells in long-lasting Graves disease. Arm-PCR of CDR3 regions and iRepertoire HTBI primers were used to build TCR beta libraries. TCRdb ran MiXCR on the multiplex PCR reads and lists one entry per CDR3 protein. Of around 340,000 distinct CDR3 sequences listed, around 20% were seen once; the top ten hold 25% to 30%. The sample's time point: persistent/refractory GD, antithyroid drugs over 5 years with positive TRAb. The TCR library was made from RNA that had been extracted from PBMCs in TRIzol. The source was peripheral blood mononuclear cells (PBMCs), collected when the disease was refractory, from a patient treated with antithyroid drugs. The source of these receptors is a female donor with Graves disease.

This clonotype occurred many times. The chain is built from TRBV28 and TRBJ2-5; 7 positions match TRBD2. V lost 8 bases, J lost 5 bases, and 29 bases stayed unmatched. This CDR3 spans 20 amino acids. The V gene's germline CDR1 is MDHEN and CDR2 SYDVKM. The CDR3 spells CASCPTRTGSWGGPFETQYF. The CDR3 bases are TGTGCCAGCTGTCCAACACGGACCGGATCTTGGGGAGGGCCGTTTGAGACCCAGTACTTC.

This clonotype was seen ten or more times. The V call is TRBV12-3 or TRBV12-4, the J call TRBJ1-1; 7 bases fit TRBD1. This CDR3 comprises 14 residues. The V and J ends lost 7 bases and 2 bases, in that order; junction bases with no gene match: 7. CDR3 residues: CASKRDRRNTEAFF. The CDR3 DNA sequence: TGTGCCAGCAAACGGGACAGAAGAAACACTGAAGCTTTCTTT.

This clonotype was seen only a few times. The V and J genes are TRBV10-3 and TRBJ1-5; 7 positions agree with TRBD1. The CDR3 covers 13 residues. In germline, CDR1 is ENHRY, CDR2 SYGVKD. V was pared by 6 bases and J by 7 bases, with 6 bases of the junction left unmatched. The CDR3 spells CAIRDREAQPQHF. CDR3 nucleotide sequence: TGTGCCATCAGAGACAGGGAGGCGCAGCCCCAGCATTTT.

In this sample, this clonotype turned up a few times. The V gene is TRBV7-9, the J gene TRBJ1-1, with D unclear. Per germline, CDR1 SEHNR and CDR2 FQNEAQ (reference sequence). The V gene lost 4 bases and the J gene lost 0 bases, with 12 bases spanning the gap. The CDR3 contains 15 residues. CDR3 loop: CASSSVRIMNTEAFF. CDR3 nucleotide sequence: TGTGCCAGCAGCTCCGTGCGGATCATGAACACTGAAGCTTTCTTT.

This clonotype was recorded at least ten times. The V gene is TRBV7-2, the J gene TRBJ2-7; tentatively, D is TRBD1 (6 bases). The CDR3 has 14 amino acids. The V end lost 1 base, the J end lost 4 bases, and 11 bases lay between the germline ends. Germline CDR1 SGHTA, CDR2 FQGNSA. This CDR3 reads CASSLGTASYEQYF. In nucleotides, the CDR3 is TGTGCCAGCAGCTTAGGGACAGCCAGTTACGAGCAGTACTTC. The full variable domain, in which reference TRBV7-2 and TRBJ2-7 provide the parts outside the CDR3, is GAGVSQSPSNKVTEKGKDVELRCDPISGHTALYWYRQSLGQGLEFLIYFQGNSAPDKSGLPSDRFSAERTGGSVSTLTIQRTQQEDSAVYLCASSLGTASYEQYFGPGTRLTVT.

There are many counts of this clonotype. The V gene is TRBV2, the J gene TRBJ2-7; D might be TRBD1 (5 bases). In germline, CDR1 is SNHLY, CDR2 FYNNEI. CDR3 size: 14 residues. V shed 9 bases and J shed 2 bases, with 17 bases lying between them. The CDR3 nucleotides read TGTGCCAGTGCACCGGACACACCAGCCTACGAGCAGTACTTC. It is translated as CASAPDTPAYEQYF.

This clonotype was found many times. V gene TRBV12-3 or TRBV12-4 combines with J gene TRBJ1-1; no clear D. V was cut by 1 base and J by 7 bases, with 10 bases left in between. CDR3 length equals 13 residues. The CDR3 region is CASSLVYPVEAFF. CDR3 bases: TGTGCCAGCAGTTTAGTATACCCCGTTGAAGCTTTCTTT.

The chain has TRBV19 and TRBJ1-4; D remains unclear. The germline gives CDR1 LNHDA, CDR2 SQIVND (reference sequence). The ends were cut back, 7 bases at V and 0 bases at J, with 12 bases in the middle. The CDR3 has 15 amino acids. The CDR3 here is CASMDGFATNEKLFF. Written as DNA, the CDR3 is TGTGCCAGTATGGACGGATTTGCAACTAATGAAAAACTGTTTTTT.

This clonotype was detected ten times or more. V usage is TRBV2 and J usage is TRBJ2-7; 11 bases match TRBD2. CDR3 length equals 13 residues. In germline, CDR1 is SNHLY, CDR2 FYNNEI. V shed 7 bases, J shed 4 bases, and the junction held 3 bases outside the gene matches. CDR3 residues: CASKRLAGYEQYF. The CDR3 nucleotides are TGTGCCAGCAAAAGACTAGCGGGGTACGAGCAGTACTTC. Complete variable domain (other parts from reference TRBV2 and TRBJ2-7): EPEVTQTPSHQVTQMGQEVILRCVPISNHLYFYWYRQILGQKVEFLVSFYNNEISEKSEIFDDQFSVERPDGSNFTLKIRSTKLEDSAMYFCASKRLAGYEQYFGPGTRLTVT.

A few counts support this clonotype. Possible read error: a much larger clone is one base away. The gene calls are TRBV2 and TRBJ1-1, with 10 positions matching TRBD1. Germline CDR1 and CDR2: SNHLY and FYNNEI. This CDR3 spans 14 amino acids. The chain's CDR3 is CATGLDRGRTEASF. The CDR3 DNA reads TGTGCCACAGGTTTGGACAGGGGGAGGACTGAAGCTTCCTTT.

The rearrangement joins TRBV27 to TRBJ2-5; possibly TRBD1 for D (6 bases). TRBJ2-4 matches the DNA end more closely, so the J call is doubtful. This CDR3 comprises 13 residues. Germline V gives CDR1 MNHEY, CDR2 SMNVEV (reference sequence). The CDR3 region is CASSRDKENIQYF. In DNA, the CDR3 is TGTGCCAGCAGCCGGGACAAAGAAAACATTCAGTACTTC.

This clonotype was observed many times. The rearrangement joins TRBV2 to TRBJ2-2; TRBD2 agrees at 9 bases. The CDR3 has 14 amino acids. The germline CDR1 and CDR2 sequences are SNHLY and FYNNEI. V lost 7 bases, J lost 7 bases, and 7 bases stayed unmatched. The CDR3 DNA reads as TGTGCCAGCAAGGTAGCGGGAGCCGGCGGGGAGCTGTTTTTT. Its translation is CASKVAGAGGELFF.

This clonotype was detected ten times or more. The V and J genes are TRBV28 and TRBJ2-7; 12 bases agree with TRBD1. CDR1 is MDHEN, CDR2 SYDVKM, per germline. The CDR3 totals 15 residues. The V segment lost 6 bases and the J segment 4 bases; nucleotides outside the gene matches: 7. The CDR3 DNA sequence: TGTGCCAGCAGGTTGTGGGGACAGGGGGCTTACGAGCAGTACTTC. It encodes CASRLWGQGAYEQYF.

CDR3 in DNA: TGCGCCAGCAGCCGGAAGCGTGGGGACGGGACCGGGGAGCTGTTTTTT. Amino acid sequence: CASSRKRGDGTGELFF. The V and J genes are TRBV4-1 and TRBJ2-2; TRBD1 or TRBD2 may be the D gene (5 bases each). CDR3 size: 16 residues. The germline gives CDR1 MGHRA, CDR2 YSYEKL. Trimming cost V 4 bases and J 5 bases, with 17 bases left between them.

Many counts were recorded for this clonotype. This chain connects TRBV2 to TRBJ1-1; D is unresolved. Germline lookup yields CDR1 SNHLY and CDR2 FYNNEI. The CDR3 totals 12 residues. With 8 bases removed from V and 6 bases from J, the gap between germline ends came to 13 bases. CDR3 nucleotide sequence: TGTGCCAGCTCACGGCACACCGCTGAAGCTTTCTTT. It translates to CASSRHTAEAFF.

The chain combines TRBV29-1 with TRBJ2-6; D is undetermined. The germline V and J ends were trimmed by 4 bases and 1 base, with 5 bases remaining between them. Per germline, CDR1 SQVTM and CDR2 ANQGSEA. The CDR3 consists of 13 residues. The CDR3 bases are TGCAGCGTTGTAACATCTGGGGCCAACGTCCTGACTTTC. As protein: CSVVTSGANVLTF.

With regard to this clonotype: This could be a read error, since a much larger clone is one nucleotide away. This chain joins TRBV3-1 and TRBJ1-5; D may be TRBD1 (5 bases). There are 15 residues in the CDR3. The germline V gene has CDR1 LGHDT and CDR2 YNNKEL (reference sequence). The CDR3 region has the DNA TGTGCCGGCAGCCAAGATTTGGGGGTCGCTCAGCCCCAGCATTTT. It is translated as CAGSQDLGVAQPQHF.

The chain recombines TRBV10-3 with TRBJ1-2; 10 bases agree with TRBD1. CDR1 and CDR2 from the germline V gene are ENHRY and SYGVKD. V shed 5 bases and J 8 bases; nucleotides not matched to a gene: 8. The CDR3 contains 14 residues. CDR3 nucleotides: TGTGCCATCAGTCTGGGGGACAGGGGATGGGGCTACACCTTC. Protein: CAISLGDRGWGYTF.

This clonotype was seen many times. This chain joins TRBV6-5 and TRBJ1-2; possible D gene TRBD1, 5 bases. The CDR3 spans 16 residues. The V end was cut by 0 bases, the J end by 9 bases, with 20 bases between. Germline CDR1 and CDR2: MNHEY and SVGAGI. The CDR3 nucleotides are TGTGCCAGCAGTTACTCTCTGGGGGTAAAAGGCTTGAGCTACACCTTC. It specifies CASSYSLGVKGLSYTF.

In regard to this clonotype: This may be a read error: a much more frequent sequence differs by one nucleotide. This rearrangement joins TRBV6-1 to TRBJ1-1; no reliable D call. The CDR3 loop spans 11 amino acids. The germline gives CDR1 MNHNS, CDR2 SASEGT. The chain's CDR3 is CGSSTFYEAFF. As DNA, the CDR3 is TGTGGCAGCAGTACCTTTTACGAAGCTTTCTTT.

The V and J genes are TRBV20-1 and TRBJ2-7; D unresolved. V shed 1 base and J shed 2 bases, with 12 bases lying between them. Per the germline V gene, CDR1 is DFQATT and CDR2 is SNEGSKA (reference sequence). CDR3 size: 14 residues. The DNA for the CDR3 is TGCAGTGCTAGAGTCACGTTTAGTACCTACGAGCAGTACTTC. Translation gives CSARVTFSTYEQYF.

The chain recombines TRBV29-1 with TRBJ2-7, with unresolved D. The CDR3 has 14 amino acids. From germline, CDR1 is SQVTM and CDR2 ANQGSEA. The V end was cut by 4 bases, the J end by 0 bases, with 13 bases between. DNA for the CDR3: TGCAGCGTTGTAACGGGCCGACGCTCCTACGAGCAGTACTTC. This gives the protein CSVVTGRRSYEQYF.

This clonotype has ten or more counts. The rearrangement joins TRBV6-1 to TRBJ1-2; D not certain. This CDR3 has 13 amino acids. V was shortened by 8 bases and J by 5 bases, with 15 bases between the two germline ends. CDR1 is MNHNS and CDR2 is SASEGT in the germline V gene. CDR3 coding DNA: TGTGCCAGCCCTGAGGGAGGCCCTTATGGCTACACCTTC. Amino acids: CASPEGGPYGYTF.

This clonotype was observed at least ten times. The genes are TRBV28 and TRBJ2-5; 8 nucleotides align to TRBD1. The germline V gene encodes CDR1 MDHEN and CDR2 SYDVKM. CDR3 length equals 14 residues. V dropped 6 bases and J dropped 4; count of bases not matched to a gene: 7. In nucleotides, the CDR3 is TGTGCCAGCAGGACCTTGACAGGGGTAGAGACCCAGTACTTC. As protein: CASRTLTGVETQYF.

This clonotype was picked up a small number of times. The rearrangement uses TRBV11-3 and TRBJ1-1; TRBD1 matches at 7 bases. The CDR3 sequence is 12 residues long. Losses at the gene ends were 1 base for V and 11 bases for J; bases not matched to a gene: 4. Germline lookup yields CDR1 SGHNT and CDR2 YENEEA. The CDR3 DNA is TGTGCCAGCAGCTTAGTGGACAGGAGGGCTTTCTTT. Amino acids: CASSLVDRRAFF.